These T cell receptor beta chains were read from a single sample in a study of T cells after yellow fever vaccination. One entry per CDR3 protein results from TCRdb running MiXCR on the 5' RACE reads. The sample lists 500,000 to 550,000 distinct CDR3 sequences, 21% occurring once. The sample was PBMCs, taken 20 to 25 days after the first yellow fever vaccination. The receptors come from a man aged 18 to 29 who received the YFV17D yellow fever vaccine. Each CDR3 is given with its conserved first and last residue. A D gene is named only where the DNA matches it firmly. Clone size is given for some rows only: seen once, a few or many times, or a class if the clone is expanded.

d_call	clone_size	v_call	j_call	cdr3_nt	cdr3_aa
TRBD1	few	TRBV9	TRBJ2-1	TGTGCCAGCAGCGACAGGGGCTCCGATGAGCAGTTCTTC	CASSDRGSDEQFF
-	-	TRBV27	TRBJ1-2	TGTGCCAGCAGTTTATCGGCCAGCTACTATGGCTACACCTTC	CASSLSASYYGYTF
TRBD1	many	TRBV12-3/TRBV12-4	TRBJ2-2	TGTGCCAGCAGTTTAGTCCACAGGGGCGGCACCGGGGAGCTGTTTTTT	CASSLVHRGGTGELFF
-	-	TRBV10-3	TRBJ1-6	TGTGCCATCACCCAAGGGGACACGGGGGCCCTCCACTTT	CAITQGDTGALHF
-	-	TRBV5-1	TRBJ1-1	TGCGCCAGCAGCTTCAGGAAGAACACTGAAGCTTTCTTT	CASSFRKNTEAFF
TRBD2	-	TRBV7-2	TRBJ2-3	TGTGCCAGCAAAGGGGGACTAGCCAGCTATACGCAGTATTTT	CASKGGLASYTQYF
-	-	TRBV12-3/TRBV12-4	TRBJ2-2	TGTGCGACCACCCCGGGCCTCAACACCGGGGAGCTGTTTTTT	CATTPGLNTGELFF
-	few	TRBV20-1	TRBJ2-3	TGCAGTGCTAGAGACGGACGCACAGATACGCAGTATTTT	CSARDGRTDTQYF
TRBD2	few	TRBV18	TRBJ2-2	TGTGCCAGCTCACCTTCACTAGCGGGGAACACCGGGGAGCTGTTTTTT	CASSPSLAGNTGELFF
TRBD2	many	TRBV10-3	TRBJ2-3	TGTGCCGTTCAGGAACCGACTAGCGGGGGGGCAAATACGCAGTATTTT	CAVQEPTSGGANTQYF
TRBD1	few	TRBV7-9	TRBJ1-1	TGTGCCAGCAGCCGACCTCAGGGGGCGAGCACTGAAGCTTTCTTT	CASSRPQGASTEAFF
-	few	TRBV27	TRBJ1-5	TGTGCCAGCAGTTGGAGGGGCAATCAGCCCCAGCATTTT	CASSWRGNQPQHF
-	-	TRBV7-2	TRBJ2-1	TGTGCCAGCAGCTTTCCGGGGTTATACAATGAGCAGTTCTTC	CASSFPGLYNEQFF
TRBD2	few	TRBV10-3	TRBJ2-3	TGTGCCATCAGTGAGTCTGGCGGGGGGATCACAGATACGCAGTATTTT	CAISESGGGITDTQYF
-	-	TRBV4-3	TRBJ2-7	TGCGCCAGCAGCCAAAGTGTAAGCCATCCCCTCTCGGGCGAGCAGTACTTC	CASSQSVSHPLSGEQYF
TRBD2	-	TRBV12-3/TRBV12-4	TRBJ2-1	TGTGCCAGCAGTGGAGCGGGGCCTTACAATGAGCAGTTCTTC	CASSGAGPYNEQFF
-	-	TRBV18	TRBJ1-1	TGTGCCAGCTCACCAGGGGGGCGGACTGAAGCTTTCTTT	CASSPGGRTEAFF
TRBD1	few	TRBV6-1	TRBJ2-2	TGTGCCAGCAGCAACCGACAGGGGCGTATATCAGGCGGGGAGCTGTTTTTT	CASSNRQGRISGGELFF
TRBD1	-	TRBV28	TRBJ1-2	TGTGCCAGCAGTTCGTCAGGGGGCAACTATGGCTACACCTTC	CASSSSGGNYGYTF
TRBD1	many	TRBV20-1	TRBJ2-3	TGCAGTGCCCCCGTGTACAGGGGTGCAGATACGCAGTATTTT	CSAPVYRGADTQYF
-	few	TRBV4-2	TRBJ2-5	TGTGCCAGCAGCCAAGTAGGAGGGGCGAGAGAGACCCAGTACTTC	CASSQVGGARETQYF
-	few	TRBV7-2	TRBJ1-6	TGTGCCAGCAGCTTAGGGGGTCAGGGGATGAATTCACCCCTCCACTTT	CASSLGGQGMNSPLHF
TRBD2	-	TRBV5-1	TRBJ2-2	TGCGCCAGCAGCCCTCCGGAAGCGGGGGTTTCTGGGGAGCTGTTTTTT	CASSPPEAGVSGELFF
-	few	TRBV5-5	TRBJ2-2	TGTGCCAGCAGCTTGGGACGGACGAACACCGGGGAGCTGTTTTTT	CASSLGRTNTGELFF
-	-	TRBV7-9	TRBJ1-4	TGTGCCAGCAGCTTGGGGACTTCCGCAACTAATGAAAAACTGTTTTTT	CASSLGTSATNEKLFF
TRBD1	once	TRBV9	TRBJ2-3	TGTGCCAGCAACGGACAGGCTTACGATACGCAGTATTTT	CASNGQAYDTQYF
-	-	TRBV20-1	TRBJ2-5	TGCAGTGCTGGGGGCGCAGAGACCCAGTACTTC	CSAGGAETQYF
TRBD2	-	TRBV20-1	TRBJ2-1	TGCAGTGCCCCCGCGGCTAGCGGTAACAATGAGCAGTTCTTC	CSAPAASGNNEQFF